This TCR beta chain derives from a study of Ad26.COV2.S vaccination and SARS-CoV-2 variants (dated by TCRdb to about 2021). The study in broad terms: Donors in the vaccine arm were drawn from COV1001, a multicentre, randomized, double-blind, placebo-controlled phase I-IIa trial testing Ad26.COV2.S in healthy adults. Blinding of investigators to trial group allocation was maintained during experiments and outcome assessment. Dosing of Ad26.COV2.S was intramuscular, at either 5x10^10 or 1x10^11 viral particles, delivered as one shot or as two shots spaced 56 days apart. The TCR-sequenced set comprised approximately 32 samples: approximately 20 Ad26.COV2.S vaccine recipients, 5 placebo recipients and 8 SARS-CoV-2 convalescent individuals. Participants in the trial were split at random into five groups of five each, receiving low-dose or high-dose Ad26.COV2.S once or twice, or else placebo on both occasions. TCRbeta repertoire sequencing served as the tool for gauging how specific and how broad the SARS-CoV-2-reactive T cell receptors were following Ad26.COV2.S vaccination.

TCRbeta CDR3 regions were sequenced with the immunoSEQ Assay. After extraction, genomic DNA underwent amplification by bias-controlled multiplex PCR, followed by high-throughput sequencing. Regarding the original processing steps: To quantify the absolute abundance of every unique TCRbeta CDR3 region, sequences were collapsed and filtered. Usable DNA was measured by amplifying reference genes present in all nucleated cells, and TCRbeta template counts were normalized to that usable DNA to estimate T cell fraction. Repertoire TCRs were annotated as SARS-CoV-2-specific by exact matching of V gene, CDR3 amino acid sequence and J gene to a known reactive TCR set. The reference SARS-CoV-2 TCR set came from MIRA and was filtered for enrichment in COVID-19-positive ImmuneCODE repertoires, removing public or cross-reactive TCRs. Using the MIRA antigens, annotated TCRs were further analysed by specific ORF or by position within an ORF. Breadth was defined as annotated unique rearrangements over total unique productive rearrangements; depth was the summed frequency of those rearrangements. Two-sided Wilcoxon rank-sum tests were used to compare TCR breadth between groups. The source is immuneACCESS, and TCRdb retained only in-frame sequences with V and J called. Part of the clones is not carried over; for the studies checked, unresolved V genes explain less than half of this, and the remainder is unexplained. That table supplies the V and J calls and clone size; D and trimming were determined from the DNA. For this sample the table gives just under 250,000 clones, of which approximately 90% were detected only once. Approximately 12% of the sample is taken by the ten largest.

The meaning of the sample's treatment or condition label: roughly 18 received Ad26.COV2.S at low or high dose, single or two shots; five or six received placebo; per-sample allocation not given. For vaccine and placebo recipients, repertoires were sequenced using samples collected on day 63 after the first injection. In Cohort 1b, roughly 26 adults aged 18-55 years were enrolled at a single site in Boston, USA, between 29 July and 7 August 2020. As a vaccine, Ad26.COV2.S was a replication-incompetent adenovirus type 26 vector that expressed a prefusion-stabilized SARS-CoV-2 spike protein derived from the original Wuhan strain. Points the paper makes about the study in general: The study lacked the statistical power to compare responses across vaccine doses or regimens. Ad26.COV2.S recipients had higher spike-specific TCR breadth than placebo recipients (P = 0.0014). Vaccine and placebo recipients had similar non-spike TCR breadth, a finding consistent with the vaccine containing only spike. After vaccination, spike-specific CD8+ and CD4+ T cell responses were reported to show substantial breadth. It was noted by the authors that total T cell responses may have been underestimated by the TCR breadth and depth analyses.

About this clone itself: There is no known antigen for this receptor. Base qualities are not at hand, and no much larger clone is one base apart.

In the germline V gene, CDR1 corresponds to KGHSH and CDR2 to LQKENI. At the junction V is shortened by 4 bases and J by 0 bases; bases outside the gene matches: 12. Including cysteine and phenylalanine, the CDR3 has 19 amino acids. The retained sequence is limited to the CDR3, 57 bases, with the frame set at the first base. The clonotype originates from a person aged 18-65 years who received the Ad26.COV2.S COVID-19 vaccine or a placebo. Recombination linked TRBV18 to TRBJ2-1; 10 junctional bases match TRBD2. Source: peripheral blood, taken in a trial of Ad26.COV2.S vaccine versus placebo. The bases read TGTGCCAGCTCACTCCAGCCAGCGGGGGGGCCGAGCTCCTACAATGAGCAGTTCTTC. This gives the protein CASSLQPAGGPSSYNEQFF. Joined to the reference TRBV18 and TRBJ2-1 proteins, this CDR3 gives the full variable domain: NAGVMQNPRHLVRRRGQEARLRCSPMKGHSHVYWYRQLPEEGLKFMVYLQKENIIDESGMPKERFSAEFPKEGPSILRIQQVVRGDSAAYFCASSLQPAGGPSSYNEQFFGPGTRLTVL.